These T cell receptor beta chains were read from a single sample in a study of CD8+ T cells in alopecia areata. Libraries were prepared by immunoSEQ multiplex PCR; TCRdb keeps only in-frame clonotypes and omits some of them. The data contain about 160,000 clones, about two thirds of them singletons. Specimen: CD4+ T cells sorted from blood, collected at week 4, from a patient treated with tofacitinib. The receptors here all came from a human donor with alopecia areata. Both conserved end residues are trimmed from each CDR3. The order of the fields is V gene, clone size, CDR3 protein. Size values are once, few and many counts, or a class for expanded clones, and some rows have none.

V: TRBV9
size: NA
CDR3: ASSARSGASLYNEQF

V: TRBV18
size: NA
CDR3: ASSPGRKRGWADTQY

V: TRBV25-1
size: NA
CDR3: ASSESGRAGIQETQY

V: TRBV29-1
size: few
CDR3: SGGQGADEQY

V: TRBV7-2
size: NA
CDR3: ASSLAAGGGQPQH

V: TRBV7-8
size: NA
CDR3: ASSTLRDRSTDTQY

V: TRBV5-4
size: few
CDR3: ASSGGQGRYEQY

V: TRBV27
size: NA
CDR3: ASSHPGAEQF

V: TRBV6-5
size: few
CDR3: ASSQGRIGEAF

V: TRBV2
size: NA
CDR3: ATKGQQF

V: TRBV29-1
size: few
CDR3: SVDKYFDHEQF

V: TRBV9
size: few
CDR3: ASSARLAGGGTSTDTQY

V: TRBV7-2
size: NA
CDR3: ASSEGLNSPLH

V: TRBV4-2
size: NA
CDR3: ASSQGPLGYGYT

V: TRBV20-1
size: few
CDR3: SAGTGEAF

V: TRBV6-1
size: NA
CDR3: ASSPGQGIDEQF

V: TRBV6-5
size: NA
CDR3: ASSLTSGGAHEQY

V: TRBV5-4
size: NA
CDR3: ASSKSGANVLT

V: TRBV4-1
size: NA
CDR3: ASSQGTGTATPKNIQY

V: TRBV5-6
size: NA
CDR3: ASSLDPRRVTDTQY

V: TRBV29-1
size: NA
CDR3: SVVYTGGYT

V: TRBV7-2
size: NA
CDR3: ASSLQRLNTEAF

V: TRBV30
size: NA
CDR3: AWSVEGGTDTQY

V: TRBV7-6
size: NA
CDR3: ASSLASHEQY

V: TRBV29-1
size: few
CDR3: SVGDYEQY

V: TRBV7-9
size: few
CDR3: ASSLAGLDINEQY

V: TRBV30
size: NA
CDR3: AWSVRGVRALHRDSGNTIY

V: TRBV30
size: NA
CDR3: AWTSSRGLTTGELF

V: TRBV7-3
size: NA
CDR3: ASSNRVSGELF

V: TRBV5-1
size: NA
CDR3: ASTVAGGLTDTQY

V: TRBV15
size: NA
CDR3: ATSRDGGGSYEQY

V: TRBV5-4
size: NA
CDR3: ASSLGQGRSGNTIY

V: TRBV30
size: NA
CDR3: AWSVGREKLF

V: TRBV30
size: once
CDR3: AWSLRTNYGYT

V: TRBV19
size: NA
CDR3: ASSAQEIASNTQY

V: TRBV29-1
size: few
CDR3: SVVTPTDNTQY

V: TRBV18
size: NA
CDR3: ASSPRTDTQY

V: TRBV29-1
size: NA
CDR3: SVRGGHSAYEQY

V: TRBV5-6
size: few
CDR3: ASSSFNIQGTEAF

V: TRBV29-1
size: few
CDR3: SGLTTETQY

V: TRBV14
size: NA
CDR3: ASSRDRGVYGYT

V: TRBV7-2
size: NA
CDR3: ASSARQGRIYEQY

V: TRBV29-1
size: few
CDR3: SVEEGSSDTQY

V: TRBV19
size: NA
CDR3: ASNQWDQPQH

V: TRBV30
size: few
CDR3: AWSGEGAHGYT

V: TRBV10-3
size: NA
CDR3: AISESTAAYEQY

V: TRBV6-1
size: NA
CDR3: ASSRELITSYEQY

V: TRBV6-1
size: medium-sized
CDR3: ASSEWPMTGLVNQPQH

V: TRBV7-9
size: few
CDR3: ASSPFLVNTEAF

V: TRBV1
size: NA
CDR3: TSSLRGKSFYEQY

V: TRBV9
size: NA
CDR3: ASSGRQDSQPQH

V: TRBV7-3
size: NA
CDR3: ASSSTTGTYEQY

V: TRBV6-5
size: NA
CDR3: ASRTQLQGHEQF

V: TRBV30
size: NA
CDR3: ARNSGGYNEQF